These T cell receptor beta chains were read from a single sample in a study of T cells in Graves' hyperthyroidism and ophthalmopathy. TCRdb re-called the multiplex PCR reads with MiXCR, one entry per CDR3 protein. The table shows 330,000 or so distinct CDR3 sequences, with roughly 19% occurring only once. Material for sequencing was blood. The receptors shown here come from a man aged 50 to 60 with Graves' ophthalmopathy. Both conserved end residues are part of each CDR3. The order of the fields is V gene, J gene, D gene, clone size, CDR3 DNA, CDR3 protein. The D gene is left open where the match is weak. Size values are once, few and many counts, or a class for expanded clones, and some rows have none.

V gene: TRBV7-2; J gene: TRBJ1-2; D gene: TRBD1; clone size: many; CDR3 DNA: TGTGCCAGCAGCGCGGACAGGAACTATGGCTACACCTTC; CDR3 protein: CASSADRNYGYTF
V gene: TRBV5-1; J gene: TRBJ2-2; D gene: TRBD2; clone size: NA; CDR3 DNA: TGCGCCAGCAGCTTGGCAACGACTAGCGGGAGGGTATCCGGGGAGCTGTTTTTT; CDR3 protein: CASSLATTSGRVSGELFF
V gene: TRBV6-1; J gene: TRBJ1-2; D gene: TRBD1; clone size: few; CDR3 DNA: TGTGCCAGCAGCTCCCCTGACAGGGGGAATTATGGCTACACCTTC; CDR3 protein: CASSSPDRGNYGYTF
V gene: TRBV30; J gene: TRBJ1-3; D gene: TRBD1; clone size: many; CDR3 DNA: TGTGCCGGACAGGGTTCCGGAAACACCATATATTTT; CDR3 protein: CAGQGSGNTIYF
V gene: TRBV9; J gene: TRBJ1-5; D gene: NA; clone size: many; CDR3 DNA: TGTGCCAGCAGCGTAGAGGCAGGGGCAAATCAGCCCCAGCATTTT; CDR3 protein: CASSVEAGANQPQHF
V gene: TRBV30; J gene: TRBJ1-6; D gene: TRBD1; clone size: NA; CDR3 DNA: TGTGCCTGGACCCGACAGGGAAATTCACCCTTCCACTTT; CDR3 protein: CAWTRQGNSPFHF
V gene: TRBV9; J gene: TRBJ1-3; D gene: NA; clone size: few; CDR3 DNA: TGTGCCAGCAGCGCGTCGCGTGGGACAAACACCATATATTTT; CDR3 protein: CASSASRGTNTIYF
V gene: TRBV2; J gene: TRBJ1-6; D gene: TRBD1; clone size: NA; CDR3 DNA: TGTGCCAGCAGTTCCTGGGACCCCGGGACAGCCAATTCACCCCTCCACTTT; CDR3 protein: CASSSWDPGTANSPLHF
V gene: TRBV11-2; J gene: TRBJ2-5; D gene: NA; clone size: NA; CDR3 DNA: TGTGCCAGCAGCTTTTTCCGGGGGCAAGAGACCCAGTACTTC; CDR3 protein: CASSFFRGQETQYF
V gene: TRBV2; J gene: TRBJ1-5; D gene: TRBD1; clone size: NA; CDR3 DNA: TGTGCCAGCAGTCGGGACAGGGGGCAAGGGCAGCCCCAGCATTTT; CDR3 protein: CASSRDRGQGQPQHF
V gene: TRBV28; J gene: TRBJ2-4; D gene: TRBD2; clone size: many; CDR3 DNA: TGTGCCAGCAGTTCCGGACTAGCGGGAGCGGTCAAAAACATTCAGTACTTC; CDR3 protein: CASSSGLAGAVKNIQYF
V gene: TRBV7-9; J gene: TRBJ2-3; D gene: NA; clone size: many; CDR3 DNA: TGTGCCAGCAGCTTCGAGGGTGGCGCAGATACGCAGTATTTT; CDR3 protein: CASSFEGGADTQYF
V gene: TRBV5-8; J gene: TRBJ2-7; D gene: TRBD2; clone size: few; CDR3 DNA: TGTGCCAGCAGCCAGGGACTAGCGGGAGTGCAAGAGCAGTACTTC; CDR3 protein: CASSQGLAGVQEQYF
V gene: TRBV4-1; J gene: TRBJ1-2; D gene: NA; clone size: NA; CDR3 DNA: TGCGCCAGCAGCCAAGATTGGGGGGGGGCCCAGGACTATGGCTACACCTTC; CDR3 protein: CASSQDWGGAQDYGYTF
V gene: TRBV7-2; J gene: TRBJ1-1; D gene: NA; clone size: NA; CDR3 DNA: TGTGCCAGCTGCGTTTTAGTGAACACTGAAGCTTTCTTT; CDR3 protein: CASCVLVNTEAFF
V gene: TRBV5-8; J gene: TRBJ2-5; D gene: TRBD1; clone size: NA; CDR3 DNA: TGTGCCAGCAGCTTGGAGGGGGCCTCAAAGATGGGCCAGTACTTC; CDR3 protein: CASSLEGASKMGQYF
V gene: TRBV19; J gene: TRBJ2-3; D gene: NA; clone size: NA; CDR3 DNA: TGTGCCAGTAGTATAGGACCAGATACGCAGTATTTT; CDR3 protein: CASSIGPDTQYF
V gene: TRBV10-3; J gene: TRBJ2-5; D gene: NA; clone size: NA; CDR3 DNA: TGTGCCACCCGAGGGGCAGGTTCCCAAGAGACCCAGTACTTC; CDR3 protein: CATRGAGSQETQYF
V gene: TRBV19; J gene: TRBJ2-2; D gene: NA; clone size: NA; CDR3 DNA: TGTGCCAGTAGTATGGGAGTAAACACCGGGGAGCTGTTTTTT; CDR3 protein: CASSMGVNTGELFF
V gene: TRBV20-1; J gene: TRBJ2-3; D gene: TRBD2; clone size: few; CDR3 DNA: TGCAGTGCTAGAGATTTGAGAAGCGGGAAGGATACGCAGTATTTT; CDR3 protein: CSARDLRSGKDTQYF
V gene: TRBV5-5; J gene: TRBJ2-7; D gene: NA; clone size: NA; CDR3 DNA: TGTGCCAGCAGCTTCTCTGGGGCCTCCTACGAGCAGTACTTC; CDR3 protein: CASSFSGASYEQYF
V gene: TRBV15; J gene: TRBJ2-2; D gene: NA; clone size: few; CDR3 DNA: TGTGCCACCAGCAGAGATAGGATTCGACAGGCCCTCGACGGGGAGCTGTTTTTT; CDR3 protein: CATSRDRIRQALDGELFF
V gene: TRBV10-2; J gene: TRBJ2-7; D gene: NA; clone size: few; CDR3 DNA: TGCGCCAGCCTGCAGGGGGGTGGCGAGCAGTACTTC; CDR3 protein: CASLQGGGEQYF
V gene: TRBV11-2; J gene: TRBJ2-7; D gene: NA; clone size: NA; CDR3 DNA: TGTGCCAGCAGCTTATCGGGATTCTACGAGCAGTACTTC; CDR3 protein: CASSLSGFYEQYF
V gene: TRBV20-1; J gene: TRBJ2-2; D gene: NA; clone size: NA; CDR3 DNA: TGCAGTGCCACGAAGGAAGTCACCGGGGAGCTGTTTTTT; CDR3 protein: CSATKEVTGELFF
V gene: TRBV27; J gene: TRBJ2-2; D gene: NA; clone size: NA; CDR3 DNA: TGTGCAGTTAGTGAATCGAACACCGGGGAGCTGTTTTTT; CDR3 protein: CAVSESNTGELFF
V gene: TRBV10-3; J gene: TRBJ1-1; D gene: NA; clone size: many; CDR3 DNA: NA; CDR3 protein: CAILDRERTLKLSF
V gene: TRBV3-1; J gene: TRBJ2-7; D gene: NA; clone size: NA; CDR3 DNA: TGTGCCAGCAGCTCGACAGACACGCTATCCTACGGGCAGTACTTC; CDR3 protein: CASSSTDTLSYGQYF
V gene: TRBV25-1; J gene: TRBJ2-7; D gene: NA; clone size: NA; CDR3 DNA: TGTGCCAGCAGAGAGAACAGGATCCCCTACGAGCAGTACTTC; CDR3 protein: CASRENRIPYEQYF
V gene: TRBV2; J gene: TRBJ1-1; D gene: NA; clone size: many; CDR3 DNA: TGTGCCAGCAGTGAACGGGGATTAAAAACTGAAGCTTTCTTT; CDR3 protein: CASSERGLKTEAFF
V gene: TRBV11-3; J gene: TRBJ2-1; D gene: NA; clone size: many; CDR3 DNA: TGTGCCAGCAGCTCTTCTAGCGTCTACAATGAGCAGTTCTTC; CDR3 protein: CASSSSSVYNEQFF
V gene: TRBV5-5; J gene: TRBJ2-1; D gene: NA; clone size: few; CDR3 DNA: TGTGCCAGCAGCCCCGTTACAGTCTACAATGAGCAGTTCTTC; CDR3 protein: CASSPVTVYNEQFF
V gene: TRBV19; J gene: TRBJ1-2; D gene: TRBD1; clone size: NA; CDR3 DNA: TGTGCCACACAGACTCGGACAGGGGCCGACTATGGCTACACCTTC; CDR3 protein: CATQTRTGADYGYTF